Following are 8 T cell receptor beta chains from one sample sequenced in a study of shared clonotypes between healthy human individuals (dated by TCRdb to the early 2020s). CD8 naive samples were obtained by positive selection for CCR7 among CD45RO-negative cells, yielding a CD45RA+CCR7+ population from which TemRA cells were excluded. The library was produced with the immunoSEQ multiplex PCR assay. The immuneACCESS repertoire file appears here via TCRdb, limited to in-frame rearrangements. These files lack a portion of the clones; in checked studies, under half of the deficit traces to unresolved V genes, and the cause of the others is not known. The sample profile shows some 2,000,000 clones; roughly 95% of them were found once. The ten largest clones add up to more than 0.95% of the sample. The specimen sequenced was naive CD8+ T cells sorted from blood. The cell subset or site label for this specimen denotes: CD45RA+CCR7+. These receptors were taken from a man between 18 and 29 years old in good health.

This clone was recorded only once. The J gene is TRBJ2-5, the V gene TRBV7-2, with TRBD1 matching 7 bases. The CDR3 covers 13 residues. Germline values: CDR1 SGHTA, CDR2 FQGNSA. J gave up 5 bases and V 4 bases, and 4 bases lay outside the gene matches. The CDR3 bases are TGTGCCAGCAGCTCCGACAGGGAGGAGACCCAGTACTTC. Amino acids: CASSSDREETQYF.

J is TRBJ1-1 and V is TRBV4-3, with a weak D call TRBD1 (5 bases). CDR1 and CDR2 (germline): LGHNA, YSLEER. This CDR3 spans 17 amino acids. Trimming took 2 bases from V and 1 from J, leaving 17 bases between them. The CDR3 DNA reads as TGCGCCAGCAGCCAAAGTTGGGGCGCGGAAGGGAACACTGAAGCTTTCTTT. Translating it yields CASSQSWGAEGNTEAFF.

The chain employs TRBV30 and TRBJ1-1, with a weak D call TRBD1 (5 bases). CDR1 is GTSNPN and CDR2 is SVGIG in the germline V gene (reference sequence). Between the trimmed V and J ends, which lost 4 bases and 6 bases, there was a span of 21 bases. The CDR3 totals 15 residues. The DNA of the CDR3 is TGTGCCTGGATTAGCGGGACCGCCGTCAATCCTGAAGCTTTCTTT. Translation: CAWISGTAVNPEAFF.

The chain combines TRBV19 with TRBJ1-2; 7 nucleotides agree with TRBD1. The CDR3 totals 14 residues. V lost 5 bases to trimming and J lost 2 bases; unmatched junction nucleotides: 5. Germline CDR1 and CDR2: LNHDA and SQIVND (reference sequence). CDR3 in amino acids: CASSAGTANYGYTF. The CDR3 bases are TGTGCCAGTAGTGCCGGGACAGCCAACTATGGCTACACCTTC.

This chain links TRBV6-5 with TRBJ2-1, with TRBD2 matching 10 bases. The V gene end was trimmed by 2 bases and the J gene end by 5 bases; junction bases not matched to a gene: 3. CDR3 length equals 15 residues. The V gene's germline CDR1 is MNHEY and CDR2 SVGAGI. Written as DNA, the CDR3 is TGTGCCAGCAGTTACACTAGCGGGGTCCACAATGAGCAGTTCTTC. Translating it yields CASSYTSGVHNEQFF.

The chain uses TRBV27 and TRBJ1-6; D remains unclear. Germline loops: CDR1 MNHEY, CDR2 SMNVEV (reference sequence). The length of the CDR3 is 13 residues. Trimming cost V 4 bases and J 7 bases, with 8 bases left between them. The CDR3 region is CASSSQDNSPLHF. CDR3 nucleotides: TGTGCCAGCAGTTCCCAGGACAATTCACCCCTCCACTTT.

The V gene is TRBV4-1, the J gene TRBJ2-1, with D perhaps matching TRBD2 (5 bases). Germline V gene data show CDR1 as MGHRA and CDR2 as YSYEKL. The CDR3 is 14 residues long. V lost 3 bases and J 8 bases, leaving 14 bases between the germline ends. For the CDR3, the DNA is TGCGCCAGCAGCCACGGTAGCGTTTTTGATGAGCAGTTCTTC. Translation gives CASSHGSVFDEQFF.

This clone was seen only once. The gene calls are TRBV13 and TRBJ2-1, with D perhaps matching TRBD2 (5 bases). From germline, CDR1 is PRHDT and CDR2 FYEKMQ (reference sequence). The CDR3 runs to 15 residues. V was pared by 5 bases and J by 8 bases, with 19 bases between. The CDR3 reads CASSHYGLLGDEQFF. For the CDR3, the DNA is TGTGCCAGCAGCCATTACGGACTCCTCGGGGATGAGCAGTTCTTC.